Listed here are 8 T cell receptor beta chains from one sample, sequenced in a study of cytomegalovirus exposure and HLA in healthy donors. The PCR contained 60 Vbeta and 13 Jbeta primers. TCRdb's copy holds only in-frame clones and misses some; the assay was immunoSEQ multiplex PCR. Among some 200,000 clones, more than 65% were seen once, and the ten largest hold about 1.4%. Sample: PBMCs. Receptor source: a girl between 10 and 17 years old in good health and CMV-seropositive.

The CDR3 sequence is CASSLTGPPDTQYF. The CDR3 DNA reads as TGTGCCAGCAGTTTGACAGGACCGCCGGATACGCAGTATTTT. The V gene is TRBV27, the J gene TRBJ2-3; D possibly corresponds to TRBD1 (6 bases). The CDR3 is made up of 14 amino acids. Germline V gene lookup returns CDR1 MNHEY and CDR2 SMNVEV (reference sequence). V lost 3 bases and J lost 6, with 13 bases in between.

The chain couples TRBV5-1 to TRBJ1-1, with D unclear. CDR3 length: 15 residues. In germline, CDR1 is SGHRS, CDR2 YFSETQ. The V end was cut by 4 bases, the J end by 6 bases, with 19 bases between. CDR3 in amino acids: CASSETAGKLSEAFF. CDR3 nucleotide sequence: TGCGCCAGCAGCGAAACGGCGGGCAAGTTGTCTGAAGCTTTCTTT.

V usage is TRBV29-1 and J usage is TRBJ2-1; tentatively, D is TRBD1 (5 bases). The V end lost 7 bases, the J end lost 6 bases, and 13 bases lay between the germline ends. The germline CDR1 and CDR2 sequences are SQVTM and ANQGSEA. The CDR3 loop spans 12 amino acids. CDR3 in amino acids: CSGGAWGNEQFF. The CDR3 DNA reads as TGCAGCGGTGGGGCGTGGGGCAATGAGCAGTTCTTC.

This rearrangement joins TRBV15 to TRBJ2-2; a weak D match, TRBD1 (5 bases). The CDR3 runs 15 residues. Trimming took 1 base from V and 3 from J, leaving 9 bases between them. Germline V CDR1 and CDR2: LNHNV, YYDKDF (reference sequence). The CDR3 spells CATSRGGADTGELFF. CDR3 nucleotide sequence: TGTGCCACCAGCAGAGGGGGCGCGGACACCGGGGAGCTGTTTTTT.

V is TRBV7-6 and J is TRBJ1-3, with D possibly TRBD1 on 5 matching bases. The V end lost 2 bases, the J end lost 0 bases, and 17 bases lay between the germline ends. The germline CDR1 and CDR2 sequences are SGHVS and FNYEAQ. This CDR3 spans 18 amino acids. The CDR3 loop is CASSLIANSGGSGNTIYF. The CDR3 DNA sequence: TGTGCCAGCAGCTTAATTGCTAATTCGGGGGGCTCTGGAAACACCATATATTTT.

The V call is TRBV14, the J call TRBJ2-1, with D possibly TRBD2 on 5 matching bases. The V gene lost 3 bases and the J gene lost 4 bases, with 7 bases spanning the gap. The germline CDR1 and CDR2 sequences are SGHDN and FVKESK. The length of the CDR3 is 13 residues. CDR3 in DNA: TGTGCCAGCAGCCAGGAGGATTACAATGAGCAGTTCTTC. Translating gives CASSQEDYNEQFF.

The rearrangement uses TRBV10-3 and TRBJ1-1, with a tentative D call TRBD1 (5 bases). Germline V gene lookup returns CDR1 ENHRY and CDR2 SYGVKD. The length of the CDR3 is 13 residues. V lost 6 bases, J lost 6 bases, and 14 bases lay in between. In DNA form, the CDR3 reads TGTGCCATCAGCGAGGATGGGGCCGCTGAAGCTTTCTTT. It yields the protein CAISEDGAAEAFF.

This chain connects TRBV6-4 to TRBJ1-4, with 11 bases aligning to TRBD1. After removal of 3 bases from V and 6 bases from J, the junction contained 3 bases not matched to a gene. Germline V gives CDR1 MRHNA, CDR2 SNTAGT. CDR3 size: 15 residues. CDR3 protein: CASSERTGGHEKLFF. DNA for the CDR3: TGTGCCAGCAGTGAAAGGACAGGGGGCCATGAAAAACTGTTTTTT.